Listed below are T cell receptor beta chains from one sample, sequenced in a study of blood T cell repertoires in COVID-19. Generated by immunoSEQ multiplex PCR, the TCRdb table keeps only in-frame clones and is missing some. The profile covers roughly 120,000 clones, with approximately 80% appearing a single time and 1.5% to 2% taken by the ten largest. Source material: peripheral blood. The receptors were gathered from a man aged 65 to 85 with acute or convalescent COVID-19. CDR3s include the opening cysteine and the closing phenylalanine or tryptophan. The D gene is left open where the match is weak. Expanded clones get a size class; other rows say once, few or many, or leave the size out.

>NA|TRBD1|TRBV30|TRBJ1-1
TGTGCCTGGACGTCGGGGACAGTTAACACTGAAGCTTTCTTT
CAWTSGTVNTEAFF
>NA|TRBD2|TRBV7-2|TRBJ2-7
TGTGCCAGCAGCTTAGACGCGGGGGGGTTCTACGAGCAGTACTTC
CASSLDAGGFYEQYF
>NA|NA|TRBV5-1|TRBJ1-1
TGCGCCAGCAGCTTGACCGGGGTCGTCTTGGGGATGAACACTGAAGCTTTCTTT
CASSLTGVVLGMNTEAFF
>NA|NA|TRBV5-6|TRBJ1-3
TGTGCCAGCAGCCCGGGATCCGGAAACACCATATATTTT
CASSPGSGNTIYF
>once|NA|TRBV28|TRBJ1-5
TGTGCCAGCGGAGGACAGTTTAATCAGCCCCAGCATTTT
CASGGQFNQPQHF
>NA|TRBD1|TRBV29-1|TRBJ2-3
TGCAGCGTGGTGGAACAGGGGGTTACGCAGTATTTT
CSVVEQGVTQYF
>NA|TRBD2|TRBV28|TRBJ2-1
TGTGCCAGCATGGGGGGTTCTAGCGGGGCCAATGAGCAGTTCTTC
CASMGGSSGANEQFF
>NA|NA|TRBV6-5|TRBJ1-4
TGTGCCAGCAGTCCTCTCGCAACTAATGAAAAACTGTTTTTT
CASSPLATNEKLFF
>NA|NA|TRBV2|TRBJ2-5
TGTGCCAGCACCAGGGCCTTGGGTAGACAAGAGACCCAGTACTTC
CASTRALGRQETQYF
>NA|NA|TRBV6-6|TRBJ1-4
TGTGCCAGCAGTTACCCGACTACAGGGCTGGAAAAACTGTTTTTT
CASSYPTTGLEKLFF
>NA|TRBD1|TRBV28|TRBJ1-6
TGTGCCAGCAGTTTGCCGCGGGGACAGACCTCATATAATTCACCCCTCCACTTT
CASSLPRGQTSYNSPLHF
>NA|TRBD2|TRBV7-8|TRBJ2-4
TGTGCCAGCAGCCCGGGAGGATTAGCCAAAAACATTCAGTACTTC
CASSPGGLAKNIQYF
>NA|TRBD1|TRBV6-5|TRBJ1-2
TGTGCCAGCAGTTTGGGGCTAAACAGGGGGGTTGGTGGCTACACCTTC
CASSLGLNRGVGGYTF
>NA|NA|TRBV4-1|TRBJ1-5
TGCGCCAGCAGCCAAAATGACCTACTACGGAGAGGGCAGCCCCAGCATTTT
CASSQNDLLRRGQPQHF
>NA|TRBD1|TRBV9|TRBJ1-2
TGTGCCAGCAGCGTAGAGGGGGCCCCTTATGGCTACACCTTC
CASSVEGAPYGYTF
>NA|NA|TRBV15|TRBJ1-1
TGTGCCACCAGCAGAGATCGGACAAACCGGGCTTTCTTT
CATSRDRTNRAFF
>NA|TRBD1|TRBV6-1|TRBJ1-5
TGTGCCAGCAGTGAGGGACAGTACAATCAGCCCCAGCATTTT
CASSEGQYNQPQHF
>NA|NA|TRBV25-1|TRBJ1-2
TGTGCCAGCAGTGAGGGAGGCGGCGGCTACACCTTC
CASSEGGGGYTF
>once|TRBD1|TRBV10-3|TRBJ1-1
TGTGCCATCAGTGAAGTAGGGGGCGGATCCGCTTTCTTT
CAISEVGGGSAFF
>NA|NA|TRBV28|TRBJ1-3
TGTGCCAGCAGAGCTTACAGGGATGGAAACACCATATATTTT
CASRAYRDGNTIYF
>NA|NA|TRBV7-2|TRBJ1-1
TGTGCCAGCAGCTTACGCGCCCCACAGATATCGGACACTGAAGCTTTCTTT
CASSLRAPQISDTEAFF